The present T cell receptor beta chain was sequenced within a study of T cell responses to AZD1222 COVID-19 vaccine. Broader study findings: Spike-wide vaccine-associated CD4 TCRs dominated at 160-218 and 743-854. White British ancestry dominated among donors, who included more females, and clonal diversity was possibly underestimated.

Pooled together were second doses at about 4 or about 12 weeks. Note on this clone: Its antigen is unidentified.

Germline CDR1 reads MDHEN; CDR2 reads SYDVKM. The CDR3 is 14 residues long. The V and J ends lost 3 bases and 5 bases, in that order; junction bases with no gene match: 5. Clones were read by immunoSEQ multiplex PCR, and TCRdb kept only the in-frame ones, dropping some. The data contain about 130,000 clones, more than 90% of them seen just once; the ten biggest clones take up about 1.1%. The TCR comes from an adult who received the AZD1222 COVID-19 vaccine. This chain links TRBV28 with TRBJ2-3; 7 nucleotides match TRBD2. Sequenced material: peripheral blood, taken 28 days after the second AZD1222 dose. The CDR3 DNA follows: TGTGCCAGCAGTTTCGCGGGGGTAGGAGATACGCAGTATTTT. It codes for CASSFAGVGDTQYF.